The clone carrying this TCR beta chain was picked up many times. Its antigen is as yet unknown. This record comes from a study of neurological immune-mediated disorders. Looking at the study overall: The study included about 35 multiple sclerosis patients, around 31 relapsing-remitting and 3 secondary progressive. Findings and caveats of the study: The multiple sclerosis repertoire cluster had no clinical or MRI feature associated with it. Among 34 multiple sclerosis patients, 18 had repertoires that phylogenetic grouping placed in one related-CDR3 cluster, a possible signature.

The CDR3 extends over 18 amino acids. V was clipped by 4 bases and J by 4 bases, with 26 bases between them. CDR1 and CDR2 from the germline V gene are LGHNA and YNFKEQ. From the 5' RACE reads, TCRdb called clonotypes with MiXCR, one entry per CDR3 protein. The sample contains about 95,000 distinct CDR3 sequences, roughly 3.5% of which appear only once. The rearrangement uses TRBV4-2 and TRBJ2-7; D perhaps matches TRBD2 (6 bases). The sequencing sample was made of PBMCs. The TCR sequence derives from a woman younger than 35 with multiple sclerosis. The DNA for the CDR3 is TGTGCCAGCAGCCCCCGGGGCGGGAATGAGGGCTTTTTGTACGAGCAGTACTTC. As protein: CASSPRGGNEGFLYEQYF.